These 6 T cell receptor beta chains were sequenced from one sample in a study of T cells after yellow fever vaccination. TCRdb reanalysed the 5' RACE reads using MiXCR and keeps one entry per CDR3 protein. The sample holds 600,000 to 750,000 distinct CDR3 sequences; roughly an eighth are singletons and the top ten take about 15%. The sequencing here drew on PBMCs, taken on the day of the yellow fever booster vaccination. These receptors came from a young man who received the YFV17D yellow fever vaccine.

The table lists this clonotype with a few counts. V usage is TRBV5-1 and J usage is TRBJ1-1; 8 positions agree with TRBD1. The CDR3 runs to 14 residues. V was pared by 6 bases and J by 1 base, with 5 bases of the junction left unmatched. The germline CDR1 and CDR2 sequences are SGHRS and YFSETQ. The CDR3 DNA is TGCGCCAGCAAGGCAGGGGGCGCGAACACTGAAGCTTTCTTT. Translation gives CASKAGGANTEAFF.

This clonotype was detected only a few times. This chain links TRBV9 with TRBJ1-3; D is possibly TRBD1 (6 bases). From germline, CDR1 is SGDLS and CDR2 YYNGEE. Trimming removed 3 bases from V and 3 bases from J, with 10 bases in between. The CDR3 length is 14 residues. The chain's CDR3 is CASSDRVVGNTIYF. The CDR3 region has the DNA TGTGCCAGCAGCGACAGGGTGGTTGGAAACACCATATATTTT.

This clonotype was counted ten times or more. This sequence joins TRBV29-1 and TRBJ2-1; D is undetermined. Germline assignment: CDR1 SQVTM and CDR2 ANQGSEA. CDR3 size: 11 residues. Trimming left V 4 bases short and J 5 bases short, with 6 bases between. The CDR3, as DNA: TGCAGCGTTGCCGGTGACAATGAGCAGTTCTTC. Translated: CSVAGDNEQFF.

This clonotype was counted a few times. The chain is built from TRBV29-1 and TRBJ2-1; D is unclear. Germline CDR1 is SQVTM and CDR2 is ANQGSEA. The CDR3 extends over 11 amino acids. V was pared by 2 bases and J by 10 bases, with 9 bases between. The DNA for the CDR3 is TGCAGCGTTGAAAAAGGCGACGAGCAGTTCTTC. It is translated as CSVEKGDEQFF.

This clonotype was counted a few times. The chain combines TRBV20-1 with TRBJ1-2, with D unresolved. Germline-derived CDR1 and CDR2 are DFQATT and SNEGSKA (reference sequence). This CDR3 spans 15 amino acids. V shed 0 bases and J shed 2 bases, with 13 bases lying between them. CDR3 sequence: CSARDPAAVNYGYTF. The CDR3, as DNA: TGCAGTGCTAGAGATCCGGCAGCGGTGAACTATGGCTACACCTTC.

The chain uses TRBV20-1 and TRBJ2-7; 10 bases are a match to TRBD2. The ends lost 4 bases at V and 3 bases at J; junction bases unmatched: 6. CDR1 DFQATT and CDR2 SNEGSKA come from the germline V gene (reference sequence). The CDR3 loop spans 14 amino acids. In DNA, the CDR3 is TGCAGTGCTACTGAAGCGGGAGGGGTCTACGAGCAGTACTTC. It encodes CSATEAGGVYEQYF.